The sequence of this T cell receptor beta chain was determined in a study of T cell responses to AZD1222 COVID-19 vaccine. Overall study: Pooled samples include second doses given at about 4 or 12 weeks.

Unmatched junction bases numbered 8, after V lost 4 bases and J lost 9 bases. The CDR3 covers 14 residues. Sequencing was performed with immunoSEQ multiplex PCR; in TCRdb, only in-frame clones are kept and a portion is missing. The data show approximately 150,000 clones, with almost 95% seen just once and around 2.3% held by the top ten. The receptor comes from an adult in good health. This specimen was peripheral blood, taken on day 0 of AZD1222 vaccination. The V call is TRBV6-7, the J call TRBJ2-1, with 8 positions matching TRBD2. TRBV6-7 is recorded as an ORF, its role being uncertain. CDR3 loop: CASSFTGTRGEQFF. The CDR3 region has the DNA TGTGCCAGCAGTTTTACCGGGACTAGAGGTGAGCAGTTCTTC.